This note documents a single T cell receptor (beta chain) sequence. Its antigen is currently unknown. The data derive from a study of blood T cells in healthy people across ages. Next came a second PCR, run for about 6 to 11 cycles, which used a sample-barcoded 5' primer along with a J-beta primer mix. TCRdb re-analysed the 5' RACE reads in MiXCR, keeping a single row per CDR3 protein. The sample records 1.5 million to 2 million distinct CDR3 sequences, 28% being singletons. Study-wide findings and caveats: The donors' CMV status was not determined, possibly confounding changes in expanded clonotypes.

This CDR3 is 12 amino acids long. Trimming stripped 5 bases from V and 15 bases from J, with 17 bases between. The clonotype comes from a woman between 25 and 40 years old in good health. Sequenced material: blood. The chain recombines TRBV12-3 or TRBV12-4 with TRBJ2-1, with D possibly called TRBD1 or TRBD2 (5 bases each). CDR3 DNA: TGTGCCAGCAGTCTGCGACAGAGGGCGCGGTTCTTC. It codes for CASSLRQRARFF.